The clone carrying this T cell receptor (beta chain) came up many times. As yet, its antigen is unknown. The data derive from a study of T-cell memory formation after mild COVID-19. Study in general: Among the donors, TCR clusters were largely specific to each donor.

Study-wide results and limits: Clones contracting across day 15 to 85 had a balanced CD4/CD8 profile; later expanding clones leaned CD4+.

Amplification by 5'RACE using constant-segment primers produced TCR alpha and TCR beta cDNA libraries that carried sample barcodes and UMIs. TCRdb processed the 5' RACE reads anew with MiXCR; each CDR3 protein has one entry. The sample lists roughly 130,000 distinct CDR3 sequences; about a sixth were seen once. In germline, CDR1 is SGHRS, CDR2 YFSETQ. CDR3 length: 16 amino acids. Trimming took 5 bases from V and 1 from J; bases not matched to a gene: 9. The sequenced material came from PBMCs or a T cell subset sorted from them (not recorded which). This clonotype was obtained from a man between 18 and 29 years old who had mild COVID-19 (a few samples of this study predate the infection). Cell type and time point are not known. This rearrangement joins TRBV5-1 to TRBJ2-3; 8 nucleotides agree with TRBD1. This chain's CDR3 is CASRSPGGEGTDTQYF. The CDR3 nucleotides read TGCGCCAGCAGATCACCAGGGGGCGAAGGCACAGATACGCAGTATTTT.